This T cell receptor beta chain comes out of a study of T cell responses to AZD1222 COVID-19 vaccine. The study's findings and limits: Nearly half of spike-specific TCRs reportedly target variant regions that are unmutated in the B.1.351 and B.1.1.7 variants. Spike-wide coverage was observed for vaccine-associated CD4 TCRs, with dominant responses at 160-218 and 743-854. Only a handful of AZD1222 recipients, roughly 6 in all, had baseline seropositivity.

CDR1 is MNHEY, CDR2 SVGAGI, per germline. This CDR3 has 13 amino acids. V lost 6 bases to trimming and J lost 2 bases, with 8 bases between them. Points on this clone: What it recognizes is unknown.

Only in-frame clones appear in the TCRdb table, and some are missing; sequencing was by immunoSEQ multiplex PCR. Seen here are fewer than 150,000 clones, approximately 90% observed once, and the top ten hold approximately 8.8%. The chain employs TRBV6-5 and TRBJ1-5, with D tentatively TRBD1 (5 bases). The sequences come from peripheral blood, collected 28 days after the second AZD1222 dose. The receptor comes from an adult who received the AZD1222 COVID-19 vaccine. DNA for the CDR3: TGTGCCAGCAGAAGGGACGGCAATCAGCCCCAGCATTTT. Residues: CASRRDGNQPQHF.